This paragraph covers one T cell receptor (beta chain) sequence. These data come from a study of cytomegalovirus exposure and HLA in healthy donors. Looking at the study overall: The Caucasian-associated ancestry cluster contained 81% of the roughly 390 genotyped donors.

PCR used 60 Vbeta primers and 13 Jbeta primers. How the authors handled the data: Around 10 million of the about 80 million unique TCR beta chains counted in a later analysis were shared. The table came from immunoSEQ multiplex PCR; TCRdb's copy has only in-frame clones and leaves some out. From that table come the V and J calls and clone size; the DNA was used to work out D and trimming. The data show around 45,000 clones, about half seen once. The donors were healthy bone marrow donors. The CDR3 loop spans 18 amino acids. The V gene lost 5 bases and the J gene lost 3 bases, with 26 bases spanning the gap. Germline loops: CDR1 GTSNPN, CDR2 SVGIG (reference sequence).

The source is a man aged 60-69 years in good health and CMV-seronegative. The chain recombines TRBV30 with TRBJ2-1, with D perhaps TRBD1 (5 bases). Sequencing was performed on PBMCs. CDR3 nucleotides: TGTGCCTGGGGACCCCGGGTTGGCCAGTTGGACATCTACAATGAGCAGTTCTTC. It translates to CAWGPRVGQLDIYNEQFF.